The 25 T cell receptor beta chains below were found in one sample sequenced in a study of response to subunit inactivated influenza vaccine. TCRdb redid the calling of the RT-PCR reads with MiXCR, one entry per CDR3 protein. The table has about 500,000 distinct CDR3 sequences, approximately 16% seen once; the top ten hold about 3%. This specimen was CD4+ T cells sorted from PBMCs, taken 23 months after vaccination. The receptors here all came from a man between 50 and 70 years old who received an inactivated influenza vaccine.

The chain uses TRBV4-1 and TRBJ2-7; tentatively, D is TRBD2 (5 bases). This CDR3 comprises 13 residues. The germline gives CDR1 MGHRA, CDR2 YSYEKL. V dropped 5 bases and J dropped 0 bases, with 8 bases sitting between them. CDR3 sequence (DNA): TGCGCCAGCAGCTCGCGGGCCTCCTACGAGCAGTACTTC. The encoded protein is CASSSRASYEQYF.

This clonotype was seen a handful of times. The DNA for the CDR3 is TGTGCCAGCAGCGTGAGCGGGTTAACCGGGGAGCTGTTTTTT. This translates into CASSVSGLTGELFF. This sequence joins TRBV11-3 and TRBJ2-2, with D tentatively TRBD2 (6 bases). This CDR3 comprises 14 residues. V shed 5 bases and J shed 5 bases, with 12 bases lying between them. CDR1 and CDR2 from the germline V gene are SGHNT and YENEEA.

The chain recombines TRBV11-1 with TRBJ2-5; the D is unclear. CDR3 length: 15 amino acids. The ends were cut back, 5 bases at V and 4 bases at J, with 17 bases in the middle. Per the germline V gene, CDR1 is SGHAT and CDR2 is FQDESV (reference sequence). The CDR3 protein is CASSPERHSSETQYF. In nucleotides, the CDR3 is TGTGCCAGCAGCCCGGAACGCCACAGTTCAGAGACCCAGTACTTC.

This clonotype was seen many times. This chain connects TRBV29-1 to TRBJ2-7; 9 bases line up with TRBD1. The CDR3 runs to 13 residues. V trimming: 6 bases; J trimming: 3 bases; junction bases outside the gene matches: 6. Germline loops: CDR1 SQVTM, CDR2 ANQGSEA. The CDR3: CSVVDRGNYEQYF. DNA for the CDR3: TGCAGCGTGGTGGACAGGGGCAACTACGAGCAGTACTTC.

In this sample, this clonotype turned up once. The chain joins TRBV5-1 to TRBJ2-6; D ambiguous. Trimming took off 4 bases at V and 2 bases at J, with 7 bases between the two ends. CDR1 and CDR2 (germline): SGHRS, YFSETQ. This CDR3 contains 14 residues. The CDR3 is CASSPSPGANVLTF. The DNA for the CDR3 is TGCGCCAGCAGCCCGAGCCCTGGGGCCAACGTCCTGACTTTC. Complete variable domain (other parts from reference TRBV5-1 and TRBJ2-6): KAGVTQTPRYLIKTRGQQVTLSCSPISGHRSVSWYQQTPGQGLQFLFEYFSETQRNKGNFPGRFSGRQFSNSRSEMNVSTLELGDSALYLCASSPSPGANVLTFGAGSRLTVL.

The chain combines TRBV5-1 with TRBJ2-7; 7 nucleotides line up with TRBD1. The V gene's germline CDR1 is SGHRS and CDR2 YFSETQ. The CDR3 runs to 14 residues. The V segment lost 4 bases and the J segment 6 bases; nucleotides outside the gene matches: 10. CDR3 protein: CASSRTGRGSEQYF. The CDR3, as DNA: TGCGCCAGCAGCCGGACAGGAAGAGGAAGCGAGCAGTACTTC.

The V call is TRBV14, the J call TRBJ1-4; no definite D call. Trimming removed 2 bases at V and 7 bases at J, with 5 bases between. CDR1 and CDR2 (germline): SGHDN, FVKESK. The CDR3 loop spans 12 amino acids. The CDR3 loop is CASSQIGEKLFF. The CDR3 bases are TGTGCCAGCAGCCAAATCGGTGAAAAACTGTTTTTT.

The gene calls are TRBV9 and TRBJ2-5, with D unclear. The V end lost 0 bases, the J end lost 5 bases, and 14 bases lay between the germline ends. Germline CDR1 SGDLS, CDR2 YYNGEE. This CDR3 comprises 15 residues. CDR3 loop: CASSVAVVGKETQYF. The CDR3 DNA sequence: TGTGCCAGCAGCGTAGCTGTTGTGGGAAAGGAGACCCAGTACTTC.

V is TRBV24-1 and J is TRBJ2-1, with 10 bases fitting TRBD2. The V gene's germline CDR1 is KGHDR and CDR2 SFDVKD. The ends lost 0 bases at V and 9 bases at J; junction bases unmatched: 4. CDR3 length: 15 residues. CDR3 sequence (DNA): TGTGCCACCAGTGATTTGAGCCTAGCGGGAGCTGAGCAGTTCTTC. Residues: CATSDLSLAGAEQFF.

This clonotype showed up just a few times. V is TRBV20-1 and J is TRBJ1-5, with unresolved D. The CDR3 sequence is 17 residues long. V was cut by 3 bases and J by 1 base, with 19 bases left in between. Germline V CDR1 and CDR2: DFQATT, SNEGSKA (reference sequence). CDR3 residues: CSASRGRVWVSNQPQHF. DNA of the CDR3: TGCAGTGCTAGCCGAGGGAGGGTGTGGGTGAGCAATCAGCCCCAGCATTTT.

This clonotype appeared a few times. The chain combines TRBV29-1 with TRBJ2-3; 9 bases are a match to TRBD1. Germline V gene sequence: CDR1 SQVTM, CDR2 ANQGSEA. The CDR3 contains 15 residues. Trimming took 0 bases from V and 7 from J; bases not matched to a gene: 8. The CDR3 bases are TGCAGCGTTGAAGAATGGGGACAGGGCCTAAATACGCAGTATTTT. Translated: CSVEEWGQGLNTQYF.

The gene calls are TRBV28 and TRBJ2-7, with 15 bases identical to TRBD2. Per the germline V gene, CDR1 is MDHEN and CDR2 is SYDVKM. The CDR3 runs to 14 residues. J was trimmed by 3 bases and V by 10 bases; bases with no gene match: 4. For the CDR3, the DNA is TGTGCCACCTGGGGACTAGCGGGAGGCTACGAGCAGTACTTC. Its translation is CATWGLAGGYEQYF.

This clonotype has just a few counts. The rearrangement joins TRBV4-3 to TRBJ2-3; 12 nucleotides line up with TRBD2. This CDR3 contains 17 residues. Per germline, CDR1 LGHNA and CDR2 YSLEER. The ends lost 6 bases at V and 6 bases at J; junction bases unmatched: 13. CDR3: CASRGGGGLAGWDTQYF. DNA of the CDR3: TGCGCCAGCAGAGGGGGCGGTGGACTAGCGGGATGGGATACGCAGTATTTT.

The CDR3 spells CASSPAGQGRSSGANVLTF. The CDR3 nucleotides read TGTGCCAGCTCACCAGCCGGACAGGGGAGAAGCTCTGGGGCCAACGTCCTGACTTTC. The chain carries TRBV18 and TRBJ2-6; 9 nucleotides line up with TRBD1. Losses at the gene ends were 2 bases for V and 0 bases for J; bases not matched to a gene: 8. Looked up from germline, CDR1 is KGHSH and CDR2 is LQKENI. The CDR3 extends over 19 amino acids.

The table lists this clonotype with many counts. The CDR3 protein is CSGLFLAGYTDTQYF. CDR3 bases: TGCAGTGGACTATTTCTAGCGGGATACACAGATACGCAGTATTTT. The chain has TRBV20-1 and TRBJ2-3, with 9 bases that match TRBD2. Germline values: CDR1 DFQATT, CDR2 SNEGSKA (reference sequence). Trimming at V came to 7 bases and at J to 2 bases, leaving 10 bases not matched to a gene. The CDR3 runs to 15 residues.

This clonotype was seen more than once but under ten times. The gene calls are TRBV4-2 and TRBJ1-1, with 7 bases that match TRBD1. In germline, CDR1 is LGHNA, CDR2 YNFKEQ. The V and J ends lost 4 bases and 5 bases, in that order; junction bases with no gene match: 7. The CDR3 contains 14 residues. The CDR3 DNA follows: TGTGCCAGCAGCCTAACAGGGGTAAGGACTGAAGCTTTCTTT. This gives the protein CASSLTGVRTEAFF.

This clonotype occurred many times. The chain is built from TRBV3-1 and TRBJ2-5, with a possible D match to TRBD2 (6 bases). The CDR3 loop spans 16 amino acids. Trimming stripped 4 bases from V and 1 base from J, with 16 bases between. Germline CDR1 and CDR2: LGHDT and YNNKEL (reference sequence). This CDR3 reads CASSRTPGTVQETQYF. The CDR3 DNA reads TGTGCCAGCAGCCGTACACCCGGGACTGTCCAAGAGACCCAGTACTTC.

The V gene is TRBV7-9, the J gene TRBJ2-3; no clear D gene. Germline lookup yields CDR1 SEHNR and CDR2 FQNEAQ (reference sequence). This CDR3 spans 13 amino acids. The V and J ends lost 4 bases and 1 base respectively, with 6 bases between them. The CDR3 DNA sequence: TGTGCCAGCAGCTCATCCCGCACAGATACGCAGTATTTT. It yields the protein CASSSSRTDTQYF. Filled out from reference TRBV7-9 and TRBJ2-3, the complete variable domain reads DTGVSQNPRHKITKRGQNVTFRCDPISEHNRLYWYRQTLGQGPEFLTYFQNEAQLEKSRLLSDRFSAERPKGSFSTLEIQRTEQGDSAMYLCASSSSRTDTQYFGPGTRLTVL.

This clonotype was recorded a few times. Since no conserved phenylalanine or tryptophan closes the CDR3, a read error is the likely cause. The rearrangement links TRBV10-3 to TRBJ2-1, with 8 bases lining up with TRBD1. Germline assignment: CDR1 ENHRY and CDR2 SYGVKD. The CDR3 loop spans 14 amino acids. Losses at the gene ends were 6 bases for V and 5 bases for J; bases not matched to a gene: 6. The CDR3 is CAIRDRVGDNEQFL. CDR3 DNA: TGTGCCATCAGGGACAGGGTGGGCGACAATGAGCAGTTCTTG.

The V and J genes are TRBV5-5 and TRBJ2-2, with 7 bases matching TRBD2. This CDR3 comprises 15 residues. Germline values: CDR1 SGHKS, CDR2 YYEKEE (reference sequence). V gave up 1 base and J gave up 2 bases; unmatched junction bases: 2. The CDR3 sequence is CASSLTSVNTGELFF. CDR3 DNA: TGTGCCAGCAGCTTGACTAGCGTCAACACCGGGGAGCTGTTTTTT.

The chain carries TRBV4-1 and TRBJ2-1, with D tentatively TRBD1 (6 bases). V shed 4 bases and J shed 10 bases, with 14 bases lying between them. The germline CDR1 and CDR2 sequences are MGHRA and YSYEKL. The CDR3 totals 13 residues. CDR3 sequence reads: CASSPWQGWEQFF. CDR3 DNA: TGCGCCAGCAGCCCCTGGCAGGGGTGGGAGCAGTTCTTC.

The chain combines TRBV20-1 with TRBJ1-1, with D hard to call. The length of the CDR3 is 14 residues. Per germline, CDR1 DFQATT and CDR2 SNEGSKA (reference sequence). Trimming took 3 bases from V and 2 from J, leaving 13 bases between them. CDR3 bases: TGCAGTGCTAGTGAACCCCGGGGAAACACTGAAGCTTTCTTT. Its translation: CSASEPRGNTEAFF.

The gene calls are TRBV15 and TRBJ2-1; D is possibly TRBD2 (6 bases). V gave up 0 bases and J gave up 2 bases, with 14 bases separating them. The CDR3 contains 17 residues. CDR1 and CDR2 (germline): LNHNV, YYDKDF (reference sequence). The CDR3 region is CATSRDLGRETYNEQFF. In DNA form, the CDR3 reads TGTGCCACCAGCAGAGATTTAGGGCGGGAAACCTACAATGAGCAGTTCTTC.

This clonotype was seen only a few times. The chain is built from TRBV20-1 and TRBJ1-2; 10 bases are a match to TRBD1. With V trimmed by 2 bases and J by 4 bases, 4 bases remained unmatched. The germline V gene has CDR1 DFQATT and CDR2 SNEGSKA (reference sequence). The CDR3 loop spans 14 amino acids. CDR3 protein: CSARYDRGLYGYTF. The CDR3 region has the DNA TGCAGTGCTAGATATGACAGGGGGCTCTATGGCTACACCTTC.

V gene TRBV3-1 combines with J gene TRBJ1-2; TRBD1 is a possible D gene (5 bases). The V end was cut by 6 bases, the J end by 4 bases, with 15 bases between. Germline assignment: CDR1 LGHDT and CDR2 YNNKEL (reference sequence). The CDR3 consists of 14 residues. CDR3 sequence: CASRSTGVAYGYTF. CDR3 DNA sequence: TGTGCCAGCAGATCCACAGGAGTTGCCTATGGCTACACCTTC.